This is a list of T cell receptor beta chains from one sample in a study of blood T cell repertoires in COVID-19. TCRdb keeps only in-frame clones here, not all; method: immunoSEQ multiplex PCR. The sample contains fewer than 80,000 clones, roughly 90% of which appear only once. The sequenced material came from peripheral blood. These receptors were obtained from a man aged 25 to 40 with acute or convalescent COVID-19. Both conserved end residues are part of each CDR3. Where a row states a size, it is once, few, many or the class of an expanded clone; other rows omit it.

>TRBJ1-1|once|TRBV2|15
CASSEQGVDVTEAFF
>TRBJ1-6|NA|TRBV19|15
CASSTGTGAGSPLHF
>TRBJ1-5|NA|TRBV5-6|16
CASSRYARADNQPQHF
>TRBJ1-1|NA|TRBV9|14
CASAKGQSNTEAFF
>TRBJ2-3|NA|TRBV6-1|15
CASSEGGRGTDTQYF
>TRBJ2-7|NA|TRBV30|12
CASPGQGYEQYF
>TRBJ2-1|once|TRBV2|11
CASSDNNEQFF
>TRBJ1-4|NA|TRBV2|16
CASSTPGQVSNEKLFF
>TRBJ1-4|NA|TRBV7-9|15
CASSSGWPGGEKLFF
>TRBJ1-1|NA|TRBV24-1|12
CATRDTGPTAFF
>TRBJ2-7|NA|TRBV27|14
CASSHTGGPDEQYF
>TRBJ1-1|NA|TRBV25-1|11
CWAGIGTEAFF
>TRBJ1-1|NA|TRBV7-9|12
CASSLAGRQAFF
>TRBJ1-3|NA|TRBV11-2|18
CASSLTLYRTPSGNTIYF
>TRBJ2-5|NA|TRBV29-1|13
CSVGQGSGETQYF
>TRBJ1-2|NA|TRBV28|12
CGVEAPSSGYTF
>TRBJ1-1|NA|TRBV7-2|13
CASSLSRNTEAFF
>TRBJ1-5|NA|TRBV6-5|14
CASTSRNGGQPQHF
>TRBJ2-3|NA|TRBV12-5|15
CASGPGLPPTDTQYF
>TRBJ2-7|NA|TRBV12-3/TRBV12-4|13
CASSSPRWYEQYF
>TRBJ1-5|NA|TRBV7-8|18
CASSYSGGADPYNQPQHF
>TRBJ2-7|NA|TRBV6-2/TRBV6-3|15
CASSYSAGGGYEQYF
>TRBJ1-3|NA|TRBV5-1|18
CASSFGPSGTVSGNTIYF
>TRBJ2-3|NA|TRBV6-5|13
CASRVASTDTQYF
>TRBJ2-3|NA|TRBV11-2|13
CASSSLGTDTQYF
>TRBJ1-4|once|TRBV5-3|16
CARSSLGAGFNEKLFF
>TRBJ1-1|NA|TRBV6-6|13
CASSYEGNTEAFF
>TRBJ1-4|NA|TRBV5-1|14
CASSLEPRREKLFF
>TRBJ2-1|NA|TRBV5-1|16
CASSLPGLAGRDEQFF
>TRBJ1-1|NA|TRBV5-1|13
CASMLRGGTEAFF
>TRBJ2-1|NA|TRBV18|17
CASSPTLLRRSYNEQFF
>TRBJ2-3|NA|TRBV6-2/TRBV6-3|16
CASSNPSVDSTDTQYF
>TRBJ1-6|NA|TRBV5-1|16
CASSLGIPESGSPLHF
>TRBJ1-2|NA|TRBV28|14
CASSLWGEVYGYTF
>TRBJ1-2|NA|TRBV6-5|15
CASSLETELNYGYTF
>TRBJ2-3|NA|TRBV11-2|16
CASSSGDRVVPDTQYF
>TRBJ1-2|NA|TRBV10-3|14
CAISESSANYGYTF
>TRBJ1-1|NA|TRBV6-5|14
CASRSPGGYTEAFF
>TRBJ2-7|NA|TRBV14|13
CASSLADSYEQYF
>TRBJ1-1|NA|TRBV19|16
CASSISLGTGNTEAFF
>TRBJ2-7|NA|TRBV3-1/TRBV3-2|15
CASSQDRGGAGEQYF
>TRBJ1-4|NA|TRBV30|14
CAWSVRRTEEKLFF
>TRBJ1-2|NA|TRBV11-2|15
CASSPRTGTNYGYTF
>TRBJ1-1|NA|TRBV9|13
CASSPSGNTEAFF
>TRBJ1-6|NA|TRBV30|14
CAWSDAGALSGLHF
>TRBJ1-1|NA|TRBV10-1|13
CASSRGSSPEAFF
>TRBJ1-6|once|TRBV11-2|15
CASSFKGFANSPLHF
>TRBJ1-1|NA|TRBV19|13
CASSAREGLKAFF
>TRBJ1-2|NA|TRBV11-3|17
CASSPTDRVSLNYGYTF
>TRBJ1-1|NA|TRBV5-1|14
CASSSGQMNTEAFF
>TRBJ1-2|NA|TRBV19|14
CASRGNQGFSGYTF
>TRBJ2-4|NA|TRBV6-6|15
CASSRQDSTKNIQYF
>TRBJ2-5|NA|TRBV6-6|15
CASSPARQGGETQYF
>TRBJ2-3|NA|TRBV6-6|12
CASSYQTDTQYF
>TRBJ2-3|NA|TRBV5-4|16
CASSRIGASTTDTQYF
>TRBJ1-2|NA|TRBV28|14
CASSLVTASYGYTF